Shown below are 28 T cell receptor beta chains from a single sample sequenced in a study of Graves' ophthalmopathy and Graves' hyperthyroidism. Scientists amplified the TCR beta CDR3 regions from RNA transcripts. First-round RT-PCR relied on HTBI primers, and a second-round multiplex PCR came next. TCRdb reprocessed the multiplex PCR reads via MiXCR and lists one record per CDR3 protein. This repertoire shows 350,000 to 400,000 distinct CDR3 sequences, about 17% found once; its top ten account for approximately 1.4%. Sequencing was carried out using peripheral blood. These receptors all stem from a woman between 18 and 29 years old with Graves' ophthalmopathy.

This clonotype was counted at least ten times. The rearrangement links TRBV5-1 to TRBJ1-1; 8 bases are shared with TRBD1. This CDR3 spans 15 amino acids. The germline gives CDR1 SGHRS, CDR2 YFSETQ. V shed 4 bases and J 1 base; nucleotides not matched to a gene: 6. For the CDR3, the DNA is TGCGCCAGCAGCACCGGGACAGGATCGAACACTGAAGCTTTCTTT. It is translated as CASSTGTGSNTEAFF.

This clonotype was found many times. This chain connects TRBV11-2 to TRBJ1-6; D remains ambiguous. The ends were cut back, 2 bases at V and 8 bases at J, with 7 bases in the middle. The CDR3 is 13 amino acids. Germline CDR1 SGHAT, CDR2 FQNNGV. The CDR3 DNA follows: TGTGCCAGCAGCTTATTGGACGATTCACCCCTCCACTTT. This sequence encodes CASSLLDDSPLHF.

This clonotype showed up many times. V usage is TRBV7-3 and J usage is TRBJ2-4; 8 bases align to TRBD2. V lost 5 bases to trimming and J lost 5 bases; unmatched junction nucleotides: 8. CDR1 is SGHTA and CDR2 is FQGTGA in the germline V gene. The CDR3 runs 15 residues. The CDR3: CASSRRGGWENIQYF. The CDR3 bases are TGTGCCAGCAGCCGACGGGGGGGATGGGAAAACATTCAGTACTTC. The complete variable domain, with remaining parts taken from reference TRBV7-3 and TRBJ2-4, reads GAGVSQTPSNKVTEKGKYVELRCDPISGHTALYWYRQSLGQGPEFLIYFQGTGAADDSGLPNDRFFAVRPEGSVSTLKIQRTERGDSAVYLCASSRRGGWENIQYFGAGTRLSVL.

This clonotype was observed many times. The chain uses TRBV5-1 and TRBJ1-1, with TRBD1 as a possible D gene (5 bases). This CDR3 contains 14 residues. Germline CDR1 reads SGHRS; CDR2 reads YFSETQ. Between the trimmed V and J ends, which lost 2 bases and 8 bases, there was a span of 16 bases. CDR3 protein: CASSLRGSGGEAFF. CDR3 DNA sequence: TGCGCCAGCAGCTTACGGGGGAGTGGCGGGGAAGCTTTCTTT.

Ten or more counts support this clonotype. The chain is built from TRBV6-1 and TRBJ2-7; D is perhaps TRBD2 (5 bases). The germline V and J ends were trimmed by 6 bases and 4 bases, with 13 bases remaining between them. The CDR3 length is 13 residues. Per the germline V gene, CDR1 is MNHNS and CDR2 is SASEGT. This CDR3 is CASRRALIYEQYF. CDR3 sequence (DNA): TGTGCCAGCAGGAGGGCGCTAATATACGAGCAGTACTTC.

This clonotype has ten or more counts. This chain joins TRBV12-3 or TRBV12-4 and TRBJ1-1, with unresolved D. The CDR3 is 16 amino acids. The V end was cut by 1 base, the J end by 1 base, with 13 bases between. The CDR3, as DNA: TGTGCCAGCAGTTTAGGATCCTCCCAGAGGAACACTGAAGCTTTCTTT. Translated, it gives CASSLGSSQRNTEAFF.

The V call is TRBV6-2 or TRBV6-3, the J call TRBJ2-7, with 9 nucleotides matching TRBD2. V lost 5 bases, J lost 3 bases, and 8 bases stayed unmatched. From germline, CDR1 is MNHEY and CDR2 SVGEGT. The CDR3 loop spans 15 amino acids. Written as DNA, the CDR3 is TGTGCCAGCAGTCATCTAGCGGGAACCGTCTACGAGCAGTACTTC. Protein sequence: CASSHLAGTVYEQYF.

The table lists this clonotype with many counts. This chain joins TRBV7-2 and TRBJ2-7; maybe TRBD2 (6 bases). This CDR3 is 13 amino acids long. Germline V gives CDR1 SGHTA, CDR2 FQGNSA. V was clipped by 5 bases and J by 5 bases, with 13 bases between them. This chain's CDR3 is CASSIVAADEQYF. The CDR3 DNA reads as TGTGCCAGCAGCATAGTAGCGGCCGACGAGCAGTACTTC.

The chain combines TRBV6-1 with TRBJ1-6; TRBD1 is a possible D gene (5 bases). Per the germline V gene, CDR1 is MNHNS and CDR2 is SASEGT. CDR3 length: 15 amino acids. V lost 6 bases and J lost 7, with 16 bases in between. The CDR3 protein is CASSLTWAGNSPLHF. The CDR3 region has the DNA TGTGCCAGCAGCCTTACCTGGGCAGGGAATTCACCCCTCCACTTT.

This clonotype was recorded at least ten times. CDR3 DNA sequence: TGTGCCAGCAGCTTAGGACGGACGGAGGGATCACCCCTCCACTTT. Amino acids: CASSLGRTEGSPLHF. The chain has TRBV7-9 and TRBJ1-6; D unclear. The V and J ends lost 1 base and 10 bases respectively, with 14 bases between them. The CDR3 extends over 15 amino acids. Germline values: CDR1 SEHNR, CDR2 FQNEAQ (reference sequence).

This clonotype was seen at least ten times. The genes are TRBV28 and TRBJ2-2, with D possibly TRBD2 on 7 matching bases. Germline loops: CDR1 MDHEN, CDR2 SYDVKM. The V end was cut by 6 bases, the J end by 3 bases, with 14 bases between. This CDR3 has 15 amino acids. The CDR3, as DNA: TGTGCCAGCAGCCCCGGGGGGCGGGACACCGGGGAGCTGTTTTTT. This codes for CASSPGGRDTGELFF.

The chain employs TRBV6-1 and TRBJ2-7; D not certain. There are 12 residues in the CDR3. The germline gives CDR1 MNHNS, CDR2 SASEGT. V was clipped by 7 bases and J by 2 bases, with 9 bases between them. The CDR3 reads CASTNTPYEQYF. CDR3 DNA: TGTGCCAGCACTAACACACCCTACGAGCAGTACTTC.

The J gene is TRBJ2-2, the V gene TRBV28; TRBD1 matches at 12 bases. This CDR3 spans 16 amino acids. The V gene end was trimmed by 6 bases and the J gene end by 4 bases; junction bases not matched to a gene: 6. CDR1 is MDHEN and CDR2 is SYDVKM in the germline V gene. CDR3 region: CASSSGTGGGTGELFF. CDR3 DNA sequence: TGTGCCAGCAGCTCCGGGACAGGGGGCGGCACCGGGGAGCTGTTTTTT.

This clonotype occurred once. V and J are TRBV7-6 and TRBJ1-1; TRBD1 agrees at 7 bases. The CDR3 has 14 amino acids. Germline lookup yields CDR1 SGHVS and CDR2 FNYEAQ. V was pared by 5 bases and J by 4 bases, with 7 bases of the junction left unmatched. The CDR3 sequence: CASSPDRDGTEAFF. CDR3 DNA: TGTGCCAGCAGCCCTGACAGGGATGGCACTGAAGCTTTCTTT.

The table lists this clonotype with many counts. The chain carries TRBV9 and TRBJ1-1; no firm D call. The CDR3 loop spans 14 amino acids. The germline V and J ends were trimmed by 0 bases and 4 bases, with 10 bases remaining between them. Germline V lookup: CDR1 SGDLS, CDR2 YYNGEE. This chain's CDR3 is CASSVDGVGTEAFF. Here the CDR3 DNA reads TGTGCCAGCAGCGTAGACGGGGTGGGCACTGAAGCTTTCTTT.

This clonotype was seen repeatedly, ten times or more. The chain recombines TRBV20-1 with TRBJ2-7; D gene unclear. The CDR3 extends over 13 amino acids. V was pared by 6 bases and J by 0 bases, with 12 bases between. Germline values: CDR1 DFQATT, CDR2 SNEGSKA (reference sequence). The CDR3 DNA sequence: TGCAGTGCCGCGACCGCTAGCTCCTACGAGCAGTACTTC. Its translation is CSAATASSYEQYF.

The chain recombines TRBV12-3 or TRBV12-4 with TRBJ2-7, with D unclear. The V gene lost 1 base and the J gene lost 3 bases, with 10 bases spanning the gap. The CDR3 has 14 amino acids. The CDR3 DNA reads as TGTGCCAGCAGTTTAGGTGTTAGGAACTACGAGCAGTACTTC. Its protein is CASSLGVRNYEQYF.

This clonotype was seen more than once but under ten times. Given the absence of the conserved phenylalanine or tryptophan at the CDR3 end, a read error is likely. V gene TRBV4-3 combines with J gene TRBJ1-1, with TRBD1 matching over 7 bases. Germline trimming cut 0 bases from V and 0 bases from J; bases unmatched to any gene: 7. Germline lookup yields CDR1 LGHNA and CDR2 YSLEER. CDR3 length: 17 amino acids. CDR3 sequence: CASSQDRWGQLNTEAFL. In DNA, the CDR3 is TGCGCCAGCAGCCAAGATCGGTGGGGACAGCTGAACACTGAAGCTTTCTTG.

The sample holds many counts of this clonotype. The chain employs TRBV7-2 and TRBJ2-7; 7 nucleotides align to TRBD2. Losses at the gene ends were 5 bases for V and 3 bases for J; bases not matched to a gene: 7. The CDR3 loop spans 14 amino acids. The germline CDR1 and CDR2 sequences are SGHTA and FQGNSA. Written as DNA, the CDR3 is TGTGCCAGCAGCCACCAATCTAGCGGCTACGAGCAGTACTTC. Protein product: CASSHQSSGYEQYF.

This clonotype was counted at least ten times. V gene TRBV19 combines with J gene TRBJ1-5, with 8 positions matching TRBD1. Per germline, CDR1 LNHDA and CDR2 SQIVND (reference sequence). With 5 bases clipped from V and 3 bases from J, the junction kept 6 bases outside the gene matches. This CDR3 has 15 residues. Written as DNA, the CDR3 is TGTGCCAGTAGTCACGGACAGGGACCCAATCAGCCCCAGCATTTT. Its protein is CASSHGQGPNQPQHF.

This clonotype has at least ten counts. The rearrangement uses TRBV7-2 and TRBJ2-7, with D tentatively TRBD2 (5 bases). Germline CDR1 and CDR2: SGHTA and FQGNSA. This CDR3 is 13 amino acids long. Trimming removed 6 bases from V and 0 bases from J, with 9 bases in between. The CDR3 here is CASRRAGSYEQYF. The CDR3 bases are TGTGCCAGCAGGAGGGCAGGCTCCTACGAGCAGTACTTC.

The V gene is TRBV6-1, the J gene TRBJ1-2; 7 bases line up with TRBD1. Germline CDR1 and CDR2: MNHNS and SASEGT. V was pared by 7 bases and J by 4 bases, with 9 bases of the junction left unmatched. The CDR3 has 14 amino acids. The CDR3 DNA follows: TGTGCCAGCACAAGAACCCAGGGGGGCTATGGCTACACCTTC. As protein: CASTRTQGGYGYTF.

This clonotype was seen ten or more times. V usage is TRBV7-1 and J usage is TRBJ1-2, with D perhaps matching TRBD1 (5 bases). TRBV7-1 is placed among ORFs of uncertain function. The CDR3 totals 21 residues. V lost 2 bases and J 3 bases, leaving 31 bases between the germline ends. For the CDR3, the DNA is TGTGCCAGCAGCTCACACCCGGGAAACGGAGGGGATTCATCAGTGGACTATGGCTACACCTTC. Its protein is CASSSHPGNGGDSSVDYGYTF.

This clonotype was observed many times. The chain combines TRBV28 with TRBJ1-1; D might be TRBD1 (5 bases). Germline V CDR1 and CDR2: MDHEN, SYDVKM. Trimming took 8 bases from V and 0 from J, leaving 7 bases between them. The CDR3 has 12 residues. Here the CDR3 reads CASVGVNTEAFF. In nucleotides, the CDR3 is TGTGCCAGCGTGGGGGTGAACACTGAAGCTTTCTTT.

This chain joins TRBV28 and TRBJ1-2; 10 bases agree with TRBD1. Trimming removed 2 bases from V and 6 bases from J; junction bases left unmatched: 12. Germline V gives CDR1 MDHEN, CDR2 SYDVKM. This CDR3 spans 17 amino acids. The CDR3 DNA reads TGTGCCAGCAGTTTAGTGGGGTTGTGGGACAGGGGAGATGGCTACACCTTC. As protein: CASSLVGLWDRGDGYTF.

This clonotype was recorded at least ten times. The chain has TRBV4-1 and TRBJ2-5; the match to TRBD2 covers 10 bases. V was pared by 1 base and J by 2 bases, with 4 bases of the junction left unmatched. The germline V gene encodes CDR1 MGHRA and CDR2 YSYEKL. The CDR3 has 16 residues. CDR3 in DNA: TGCGCCAGCAGCCAAGGGCTAGCGGGGGATCAAGAGACCCAGTACTTC. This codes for CASSQGLAGDQETQYF.

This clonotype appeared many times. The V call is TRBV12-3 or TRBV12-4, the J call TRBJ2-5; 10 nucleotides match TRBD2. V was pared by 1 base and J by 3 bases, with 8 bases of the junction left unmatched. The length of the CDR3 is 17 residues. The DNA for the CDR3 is TGTGCCAGCAGTTTAGTTAGAACTAGCGGGATAGAAGAGACCCAGTACTTC. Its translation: CASSLVRTSGIEETQYF.

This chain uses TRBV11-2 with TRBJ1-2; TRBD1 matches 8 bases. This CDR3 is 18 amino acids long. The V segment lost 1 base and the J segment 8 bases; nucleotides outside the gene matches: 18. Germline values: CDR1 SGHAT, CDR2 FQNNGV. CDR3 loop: CASSLGGSGTGVEGGYTF. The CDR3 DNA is TGTGCCAGCAGCTTAGGAGGCAGCGGGACAGGAGTAGAGGGCGGCTACACCTTC. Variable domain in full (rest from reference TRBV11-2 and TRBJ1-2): EAGVAQSPRYKIIEKRQSVAFWCNPISGHATLYWYQQILGQGPKLLIQFQNNGVVDDSQLPKDRFSAERLKGVDSTLKIQPAKLEDSAVYLCASSLGGSGTGVEGGYTFGSGTRLTVV.